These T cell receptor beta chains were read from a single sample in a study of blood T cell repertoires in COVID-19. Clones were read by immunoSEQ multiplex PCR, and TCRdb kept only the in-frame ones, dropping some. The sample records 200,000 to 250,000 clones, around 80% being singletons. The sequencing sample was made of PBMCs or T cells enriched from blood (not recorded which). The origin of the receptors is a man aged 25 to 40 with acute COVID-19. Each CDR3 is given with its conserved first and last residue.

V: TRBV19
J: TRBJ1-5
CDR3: CASSSRRGQPQHF

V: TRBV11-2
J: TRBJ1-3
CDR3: CASSLVGGGGNTIYF

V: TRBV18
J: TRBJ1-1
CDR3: CASSPPIHRLLLNTEAFF

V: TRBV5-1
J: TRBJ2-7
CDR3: CASSLVVGTYEQYF

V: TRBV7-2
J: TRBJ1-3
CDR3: CASNLQGAGNTIYF

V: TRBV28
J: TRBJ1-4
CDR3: CASSLSTGQLIEKLFF

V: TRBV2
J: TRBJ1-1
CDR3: CASSHPGQGINEAFF

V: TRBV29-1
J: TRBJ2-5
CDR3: CSVELAVQETQYF

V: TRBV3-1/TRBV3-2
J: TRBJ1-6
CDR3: CASSQGGHYNSPLHF

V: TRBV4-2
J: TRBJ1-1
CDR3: CASSRDRTGGEAFF

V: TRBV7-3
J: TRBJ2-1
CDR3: CASSPGGNYNEQFF

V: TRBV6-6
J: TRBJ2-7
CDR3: CARPGQGERKYEQYF

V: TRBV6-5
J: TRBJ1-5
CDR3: CASNGQGALQPQHF

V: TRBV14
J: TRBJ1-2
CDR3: CASSRQGSDGYTF

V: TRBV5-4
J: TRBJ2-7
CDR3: CASSLNGYSYEQYF

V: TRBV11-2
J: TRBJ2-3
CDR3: CASSVTPGIGTDTQYF

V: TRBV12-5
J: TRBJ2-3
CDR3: CASGLVQGLAGTDTQYF

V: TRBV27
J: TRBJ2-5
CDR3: CASSLAEETQYF

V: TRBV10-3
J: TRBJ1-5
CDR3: CAIGAGHGGSNQPQHF

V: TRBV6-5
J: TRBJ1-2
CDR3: CASLTSGGAGYTF

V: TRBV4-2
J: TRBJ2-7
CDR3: CASSQDSRGSYEQYF

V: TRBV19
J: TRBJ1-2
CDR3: CASSDFGGYTF

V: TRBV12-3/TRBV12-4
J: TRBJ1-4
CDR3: CASRDSPNEKLFF

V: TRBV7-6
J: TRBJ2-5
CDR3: CASSWGQVPRETQYF

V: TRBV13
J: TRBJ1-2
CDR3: CASSVDRPYGYTF

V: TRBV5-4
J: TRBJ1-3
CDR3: CASSLDDSDTIYF

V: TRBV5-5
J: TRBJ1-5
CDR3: CASSSTTGLNQPQHF

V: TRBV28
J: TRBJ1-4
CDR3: CASSLSRRPVGGEKLFF

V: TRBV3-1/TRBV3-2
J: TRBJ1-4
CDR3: CASSPTGTGLEKLFF

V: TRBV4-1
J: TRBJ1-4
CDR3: CASSTQQFATNEKLFF

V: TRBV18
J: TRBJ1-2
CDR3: CASSLGPGQTNYGYTF

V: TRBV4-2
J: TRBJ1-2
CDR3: CASSQKDRGGGYTF

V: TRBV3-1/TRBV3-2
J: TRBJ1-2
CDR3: CASSQAFGDGYTF

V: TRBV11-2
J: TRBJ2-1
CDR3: CASSLVVLADYNEQFF

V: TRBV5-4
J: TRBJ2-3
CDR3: CASSPPGASGSTDTQYF

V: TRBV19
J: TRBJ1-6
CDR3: CATRTGNSPLHF

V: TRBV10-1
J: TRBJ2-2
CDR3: CASQNGNTGELFF

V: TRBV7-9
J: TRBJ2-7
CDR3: CASTRSGEQYF

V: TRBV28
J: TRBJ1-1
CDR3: CASARPLIKNTEAFF

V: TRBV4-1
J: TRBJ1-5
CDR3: CASSQELGPWKPQHF

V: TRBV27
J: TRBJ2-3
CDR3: CASSLSLRGDTQYF

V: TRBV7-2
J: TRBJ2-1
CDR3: CASSPQTGDNNEQFF

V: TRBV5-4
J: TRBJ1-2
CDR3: CASGPSGDGRYTF

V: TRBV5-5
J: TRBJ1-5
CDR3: CASSLAGGNQPQHF

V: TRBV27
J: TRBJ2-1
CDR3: CASSLSIKGALSSYNEQFF

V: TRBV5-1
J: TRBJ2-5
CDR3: CASSLYSGQETQYF

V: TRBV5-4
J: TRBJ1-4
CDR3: CASSQSGTGREKLFF

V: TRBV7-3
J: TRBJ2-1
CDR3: CASSPYPPGLAAYTNEQFF

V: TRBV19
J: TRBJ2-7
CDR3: CASSIRSGGFEQYF

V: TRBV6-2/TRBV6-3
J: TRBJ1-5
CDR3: CASSPSYPGLRQPQHF

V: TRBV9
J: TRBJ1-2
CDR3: CASSRYPGQGVSGYTF

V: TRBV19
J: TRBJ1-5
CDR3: CASSRTGYSNQPQHF

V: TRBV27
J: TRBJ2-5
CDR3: CASSSRQGRTLETQYF

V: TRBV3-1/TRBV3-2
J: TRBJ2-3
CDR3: CASREGGGTQYF

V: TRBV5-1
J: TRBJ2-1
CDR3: CASSSGTSGGNPYNEQFF